This T cell receptor (beta chain) was observed in a study of read filtering for tumor transcriptome and immune sequencing. Molecular barcoded adaptors covering alpha/delta and beta/gamma chains were used on roughly 400 ng RNA. A single record per CDR3 protein comes from TCRdb applying MiXCR to the reads. The profile shows about 130,000 distinct CDR3 sequences, over 10% of them singletons. CDR3 length equals 16 residues. The ends lost 3 bases at V and 5 bases at J; junction bases unmatched: 8. Germline lookup yields CDR1 KGHSH and CDR2 LQKENI. This clonotype appeared many times. This receptor was identified in a donor over 35 with multiple myeloma. Sequencing input: a population of CD138-negative cells sorted from bone marrow. The chain links TRBV18 to TRBJ2-1; 9 positions match TRBD2. CDR3 protein: CASSPAPSGAHNEQFF. In DNA form, the CDR3 reads TGTGCCAGCTCACCTGCCCCTAGCGGGGCCCACAATGAGCAGTTCTTC.